This T cell receptor beta chain was retrieved from a study of OX40 agonist ivuxolimab in advanced cancers. Method: immunoSEQ multiplex PCR; TCRdb's copy keeps in-frame clones and lacks some. The repertoire holds more than 70,000 clones, with about 92% as singletons. The CDR3 loop spans 13 amino acids. V gave up 2 bases and J gave up 2 bases, with 8 bases separating them. Germline assignment: CDR1 SGHRS and CDR2 YFSETQ. Sequencing used CD4+ or CD8+ T cells sorted from blood, obtained in a trial of the OX40 agonist ivuxolimab. The TCR was taken from an adult with an advanced solid tumor such as melanoma, head and neck, liver or kidney cancer. The V call is TRBV5-1, the J call TRBJ2-7; D call uncertain. CDR3 coding DNA: TGCGCCAGCAGCTTAGTGACGGCCTACGAGCAGTACTTC. Amino acid sequence: CASSLVTAYEQYF.